One and the same sample provided the 8 T cell receptor beta chains below, sequenced in a study of early T cells in non-severe SARS-CoV-2 infection. One entry per CDR3 protein, called by TCRdb with MiXCR from the 5' RACE reads. This table has about 31,000 distinct CDR3 sequences, around 6.8% appearing once. This specimen consisted of whole blood, obtained at baseline. These receptors were obtained from an adult who was a healthcare worker with PCR-confirmed SARS-CoV-2 infection or an uninfected control (not recorded which).

V and J are TRBV11-3 and TRBJ2-3; 7 positions match TRBD1. Germline V gene data show CDR1 as SGHNT and CDR2 as YENEEA. V trimming: 5 bases; J trimming: 10 bases; junction bases outside the gene matches: 6. The CDR3 runs to 12 residues. The CDR3 reads CASSPRQGSQYF. The CDR3 DNA sequence: TGTGCCAGCAGCCCAAGACAGGGTTCGCAGTATTTT.

This clonotype was detected a few times. This chain links TRBV7-8 with TRBJ2-7, with D perhaps matching TRBD1 (6 bases). The germline V gene encodes CDR1 SGHVS and CDR2 FQNEAQ. Between the trimmed V and J ends, which lost 7 bases and 0 bases, there was a span of 16 bases. The CDR3 runs to 15 residues. The CDR3: CASKEQGQSSYEQYF. CDR3 coding DNA: TGTGCCAGCAAAGAACAGGGTCAGAGCTCCTACGAGCAGTACTTC.

The chain links TRBV6-5 to TRBJ2-5; D may be TRBD1 (6 bases). CDR3 length equals 15 residues. CDR1 MNHEY and CDR2 SVGAGI come from the germline V gene. Trimming removed 5 bases from V and 2 bases from J, with 15 bases in between. CDR3 in amino acids: CASSPDRSRQETQYF. In DNA form, the CDR3 reads TGTGCCAGCAGTCCTGACAGGTCCCGTCAAGAGACCCAGTACTTC.

This clonotype was counted at least ten times. The chain uses TRBV24-1 and TRBJ2-7; 9 positions match TRBD2. The germline V gene encodes CDR1 KGHDR and CDR2 SFDVKD. CDR3 length equals 14 residues. J was trimmed by 3 bases and V by 9 bases; bases with no gene match: 8. DNA for the CDR3: TGTGCCACCCGAGACGGTAGCGGGAGCTACGAGCAGTACTTC. Translation: CATRDGSGSYEQYF.

This clonotype was counted between two and nine times. The chain links TRBV30 to TRBJ1-4; D is unresolved. The germline V gene encodes CDR1 GTSNPN and CDR2 SVGIG (reference sequence). CDR3 size: 13 residues. V was clipped by 2 bases and J by 5 bases, with 9 bases between them. CDR3 in DNA: TGTGCCTGGAGTAGAGGGCCCAATGAAAAACTGTTTTTT. Translating gives CAWSRGPNEKLFF.

This clonotype was detected ten times or more. The V and J genes are TRBV7-2 and TRBJ2-7; TRBD2 matches 9 bases. CDR1 and CDR2 (germline): SGHTA, FQGNSA. The J segment lost 3 bases and the V segment lost 2 bases, leaving 5 bases of the junction unmatched. The CDR3 consists of 15 residues. The chain's CDR3 is CASSLKAGGFYEQYV. CDR3 coding DNA: TGTGCCAGCAGCTTAAAAGCGGGAGGATTCTACGAGCAGTACGTC.

Only a few counts were recorded for this clonotype. The genes are TRBV7-2 and TRBJ1-6; possible D gene TRBD1, 5 bases. This CDR3 spans 15 amino acids. Trimming took 5 bases from V and 9 from J, leaving 17 bases between them. Germline assignment: CDR1 SGHTA and CDR2 FQGNSA. The CDR3 DNA is TGTGCCAGCAGCCTCCCGACGGGGGTGAGTTCACCCCTCCACTTT. This codes for CASSLPTGVSSPLHF.

The rearrangement links TRBV18 to TRBJ1-5; TRBD1 is a possible D gene (5 bases). V shed 0 bases and J shed 5 bases, with 5 bases lying between them. The CDR3 runs to 13 residues. Looked up from germline, CDR1 is KGHSH and CDR2 is LQKENI. The CDR3 spells CASSPPGDQPQHF. The CDR3 coding sequence is TGTGCCAGCTCACCACCGGGGGATCAGCCCCAGCATTTT.